These 22 T cell receptor beta chains were sequenced from one sample in a study of post-analysis software for immune sequencing data. Overall study findings and caveats: Four or five TRBV segments were significantly more frequent in patients than in controls. TRBV5-6, TRBV5-1 and TRBV20-1 were among these segments.

Every TCR beta cDNA library bore unique molecular identifiers. One entry per CDR3 protein results from TCRdb running MiXCR on the PCR reads. Of roughly 570,000 distinct CDR3 sequences listed, around a third are singletons. These TCRs are of unknown antigen specificity. The sequencing sample was made of blood. These receptors were collected from a girl younger than 18 with multiple sclerosis.

This clonotype was detected only a few times. CDR3 nucleotides: TGTGCCAGCAGCGACCAGCGGGGGGCTGGAGATACGCAGTATTTT. Its protein product is CASSDQRGAGDTQYF. The chain recombines TRBV9 with TRBJ2-3, with TRBD2 matching 9 bases. Looked up from germline, CDR1 is SGDLS and CDR2 is YYNGEE. The CDR3 totals 15 residues. The junction had 7 bases not matched to a gene; V was cut back by 3 bases and J by 5 bases.

The rearrangement links TRBV5-1 to TRBJ2-5, with D maybe TRBD2 (6 bases). V lost 4 bases to trimming and J lost 1 base, with 8 bases between them. CDR1 and CDR2 (germline): SGHRS, YFSETQ. The CDR3 sequence is 13 residues long. CDR3 coding DNA: TGCGCCAGCAGCGGAGGGATCCAAGAGACCCAGTACTTC. Translation gives CASSGGIQETQYF. The entire variable domain, with the rest obtained from reference TRBV5-1 and TRBJ2-5, is as follows: KAGVTQTPRYLIKTRGQQVTLSCSPISGHRSVSWYQQTPGQGLQFLFEYFSETQRNKGNFPGRFSGRQFSNSRSEMNVSTLELGDSALYLCASSGGIQETQYFGPGTRLLVL.

The table lists this clonotype with a count of one. CDR3 sequence reads: CASSFGGARQSGGELFF. CDR3 DNA: TGCGCCAGCAGCTTCGGAGGAGCGAGACAGAGTGGCGGGGAGCTGTTTTTT. V is TRBV5-1 and J is TRBJ2-2; tentatively, D is TRBD1 or TRBD2 (5 bases each). Trimming took 2 bases from V and 7 from J, leaving 21 bases between them. This CDR3 contains 17 residues. The germline gives CDR1 SGHRS, CDR2 YFSETQ.

This clonotype appeared a few times. The rearrangement links TRBV4-2 to TRBJ2-5; a possible D gene is TRBD1 (7 bases). The ends were cut back, 3 bases at V and 2 bases at J, with 13 bases in the middle. CDR3 length: 15 residues. Germline loops: CDR1 LGHNA, CDR2 YNFKEQ. In nucleotides, the CDR3 is TGTGCCAGCAGCCAGCAGGGGGAGGTTCAAGAGACCCAGTACTTC. Protein sequence: CASSQQGEVQETQYF.

This clonotype was seen a handful of times. The rearrangement uses TRBV4-1 and TRBJ1-6, with 10 bases fitting TRBD1. From germline, CDR1 is MGHRA and CDR2 YSYEKL. With 4 bases clipped from V and 9 bases from J, the junction kept 6 bases outside the gene matches. This CDR3 is 15 amino acids long. The DNA of the CDR3 is TGCGCCAGCAGCCCCCTTTGGGACAGGGGTTCACCCCTCCACTTT. The encoded protein is CASSPLWDRGSPLHF.

This clonotype was found a few times. The CDR3 spells CASSLSARGTAKNIQYF. CDR3 DNA: TGTGCCAGCAGCTTAAGTGCGCGGGGTACGGCCAAAAACATTCAGTACTTC. The chain is built from TRBV7-9 and TRBJ2-4; TRBD2 might be the D (6 bases). Trimming stripped 2 bases from V and 1 base from J, with 15 bases between. CDR1 and CDR2 (germline): SEHNR, FQNEAQ (reference sequence). This CDR3 has 17 residues.

The chain carries TRBV7-8 and TRBJ2-3; no firm D call. The CDR3 sequence is 14 residues long. The V gene lost 2 bases and the J gene lost 2 bases, with 8 bases spanning the gap. CDR1 is SGHVS, CDR2 FQNEAQ, per germline. CDR3 in amino acids: CASSLLDLTDTQYF. The CDR3 nucleotides read TGTGCCAGCAGCTTATTAGACCTCACAGATACGCAGTATTTT.

In this sample, this clonotype turned up a few times. The chain carries TRBV20-1 and TRBJ1-2; D gene ambiguous. The germline V gene encodes CDR1 DFQATT and CDR2 SNEGSKA (reference sequence). V was clipped by 7 bases and J by 2 bases, with 8 bases between them. This CDR3 comprises 11 residues. CDR3 in amino acids: CSVTLNYGYTF. CDR3 bases: TGCAGTGTAACACTGAACTATGGCTACACCTTC.

This clonotype was seen repeatedly, ten times or more. The chain uses TRBV10-3 and TRBJ1-6, with D possibly TRBD1 on 5 matching bases. With 2 bases removed from V and 5 bases from J, the gap between germline ends came to 13 bases. Germline V CDR1 and CDR2: ENHRY, SYGVKD. CDR3 length equals 16 residues. The CDR3 nucleotides read TGTGCCATCAGTGAGATTAAGGGGTGGGATAATTCACCCCTCCACTTT. Its translation is CAISEIKGWDNSPLHF.

The gene calls are TRBV7-2 and TRBJ1-5; D might be TRBD1 (5 bases). Trimming took off 4 bases at V and 7 bases at J, with 17 bases between the two ends. The CDR3 extends over 15 amino acids. Per the germline V gene, CDR1 is SGHTA and CDR2 is FQGNSA. The CDR3 region has the DNA TGTGCCAGCAGCTACCCGGGGAGGGGCGGGCAGCCCCAGCATTTT. It yields the protein CASSYPGRGGQPQHF. The complete variable domain, with remaining parts taken from reference TRBV7-2 and TRBJ1-5, reads GAGVSQSPSNKVTEKGKDVELRCDPISGHTALYWYRQSLGQGLEFLIYFQGNSAPDKSGLPSDRFSAERTGGSVSTLTIQRTQQEDSAVYLCASSYPGRGGQPQHFGDGTRLSIL.

This clonotype was counted many times. This sequence joins TRBV18 and TRBJ2-1; D is tentatively TRBD1 or TRBD2 (6 bases each). The CDR3 extends over 15 amino acids. Trimming took 3 bases from V and 5 from J, leaving 14 bases between them. Germline V lookup: CDR1 KGHSH, CDR2 LQKENI. The CDR3 DNA follows: TGTGCCAGCTCACCTTTCGGGGGCCTGGACAATGAGCAGTTCTTC. Translated: CASSPFGGLDNEQFF.

A few counts support this clonotype. This rearrangement joins TRBV3-1 to TRBJ2-7; D possibly matches TRBD1 or TRBD2 (5 bases each). The CDR3 spans 13 residues. The germline CDR1 and CDR2 sequences are LGHDT and YNNKEL (reference sequence). Trimming left V 6 bases short and J 6 bases short, with 15 bases between. The CDR3 loop is CASSPSRGGEQYF. CDR3 nucleotide sequence: TGTGCCAGCAGTCCATCACGGGGCGGCGAGCAGTACTTC.

The chain carries TRBV6-5 and TRBJ1-1; D might be TRBD1 (5 bases). V was shortened by 7 bases and J by 3 bases, with 15 bases between the two germline ends. Germline V gives CDR1 MNHEY, CDR2 SVGAGI. CDR3 length equals 14 residues. The CDR3: CASITHRGDTEAFF. The CDR3 DNA reads as TGTGCCAGCATTACCCACCGGGGGGACACTGAAGCTTTCTTT.

The rearrangement joins TRBV11-2 to TRBJ2-1; 8 nucleotides agree with TRBD1. The trim removed 6 bases at V and 1 base at J, leaving 8 bases unmatched. This CDR3 contains 16 residues. The germline V gene has CDR1 SGHAT and CDR2 FQNNGV. This CDR3 is CASSSIRGRSYNEQFF. CDR3 nucleotide sequence: TGTGCCAGCAGTTCAATCAGGGGGCGGTCCTACAATGAGCAGTTCTTC.

J is TRBJ2-7 and V is TRBV20-1, with 8 bases lining up with TRBD1. V shed 5 bases, J shed 0 bases, and the junction held 6 bases outside the gene matches. Germline-derived CDR1 and CDR2 are DFQATT and SNEGSKA (reference sequence). CDR3 length: 14 residues. DNA of the CDR3: TGCAGTGCTGAGGACAGGGATCGCTCCTACGAGCAGTACTTC. Translation: CSAEDRDRSYEQYF.

This clonotype was seen a single time. The CDR3 DNA reads as TGTGCCAGTCGCGAGGCACAGGCGATCTTTAATTCACCCCTCCACTTT. Protein: CASREAQAIFNSPLHF. The J gene is TRBJ1-6, the V gene TRBV19; TRBD1 might be the D (5 bases). The V and J ends lost 8 bases and 6 bases respectively, with 20 bases between them. This CDR3 region has 16 residues. CDR1 and CDR2 from the germline V gene are LNHDA and SQIVND (reference sequence).

The V gene is TRBV5-1, the J gene TRBJ1-1; no firm D call. V lost 4 bases to trimming and J lost 1 base, with 11 bases between them. The CDR3 contains 14 residues. In germline, CDR1 is SGHRS, CDR2 YFSETQ. The CDR3 sequence is CASSQFGRNTEAFF. The CDR3 bases are TGCGCCAGCAGCCAGTTCGGGCGGAACACTGAAGCTTTCTTT.

This clonotype was detected only a few times. This sequence joins TRBV4-1 and TRBJ2-3; D is ambiguous. CDR1 and CDR2 from the germline V gene are MGHRA and YSYEKL. With 1 base removed from V and 3 bases from J, the gap between germline ends came to 11 bases. The CDR3 sequence is 15 residues long. For the CDR3, the DNA is TGCGCCAGCAGCCAAGTAGGTCCTGGGACAGATACGCAGTATTTT. Residues: CASSQVGPGTDTQYF.

J is TRBJ2-2 and V is TRBV5-5, with 8 bases fitting TRBD1. J lost 5 bases, V lost 0 bases, and 6 bases had no gene match. Per the germline V gene, CDR1 is SGHKS and CDR2 is YYEKEE (reference sequence). The CDR3 spans 16 residues. The CDR3 DNA is TGTGCCAGCAGCTTGGCCCTGGACAGGGTAACCGGGGAGCTGTTTTTT. Protein sequence: CASSLALDRVTGELFF. The full variable domain, completed using reference TRBV5-5 and TRBJ2-2, is DAGVTQSPTHLIKTRGQQVTLRCSPISGHKSVSWYQQVLGQGPQFIFQYYEKEERGRGNFPDRFSARQFPNYSSELNVNALLLGDSALYLCASSLALDRVTGELFFGEGSRLTVL.

The V gene is TRBV20-1, the J gene TRBJ1-6; 12 bases line up with TRBD1. Germline V gene data show CDR1 as DFQATT and CDR2 as SNEGSKA (reference sequence). V lost 0 bases to trimming and J lost 10 bases; unmatched junction nucleotides: 10. The CDR3 has 17 amino acids. CDR3 amino acids: CSARDTGTGGGSSPLHF. The CDR3 DNA reads as TGCAGTGCTAGAGACACCGGGACAGGGGGCGGAAGCTCACCCCTCCACTTT.

This chain uses TRBV28 with TRBJ2-4, with 7 nucleotides matching TRBD1. V shed 6 bases, J shed 9 bases, and the junction held 11 bases outside the gene matches. The germline gives CDR1 MDHEN, CDR2 SYDVKM. This CDR3 contains 14 residues. The CDR3 nucleotides read TGTGCCAGCAGCCTCGACAGGGAGAGGAGCATTCAGTACTTC. It translates to CASSLDRERSIQYF.

The V gene is TRBV7-3, the J gene TRBJ2-3; 16 nucleotides match TRBD2. The germline V gene has CDR1 SGHTA and CDR2 FQGTGA. This CDR3 has 18 amino acids. V was pared by 3 bases and J by 5 bases, with 8 bases of the junction left unmatched. The CDR3 DNA is TGTGCCAGCAGCTTGACGGGACTAGCGGGGGGGCGGGGAGATACGCAGTATTTT. Its protein product is CASSLTGLAGGRGDTQYF.